This passage covers 27 T cell receptor beta chains from one sample sequenced in a study of cytomegalovirus exposure and HLA in healthy donors. TCRdb's table, derived via immunoSEQ multiplex PCR, lists solely in-frame clones and lacks some. Of hundreds of thousands of clones in the sample, more than 85% were seen once. Sequencing was performed on PBMCs. All receptors derive from a man between 18 and 29 years old in good health and CMV-seropositive.

The rearrangement joins TRBV9 to TRBJ2-3, with 9 nucleotides matching TRBD2. The CDR3 loop spans 16 amino acids. In germline, CDR1 is SGDLS, CDR2 YYNGEE. V was pared by 4 bases and J by 4 bases, with 10 bases of the junction left unmatched. The CDR3 region has the DNA TGTGCCAGCAGCCCTCACCCAGCGGGAGGCCCAGATACGCAGTATTTT. It specifies CASSPHPAGGPDTQYF.

This clone was seen once. The J gene is TRBJ2-7, the V gene TRBV18; 12 nucleotides line up with TRBD2. J gave up 7 bases and V 1 base, and 5 bases lay outside the gene matches. From germline, CDR1 is KGHSH and CDR2 LQKENI. There are 15 residues in the CDR3. CDR3 in DNA: TGTGCCAGCTCACCACGGACTAGCGGGACAACTGAGCAGTACTTC. Translating it yields CASSPRTSGTTEQYF.

Here the CDR3 reads CASSLFLGNTEAFF. CDR3 DNA: TGTGCCAGCAGTTTATTCCTTGGGAACACTGAAGCTTTCTTT. The chain employs TRBV28 and TRBJ1-1; no firm D call. Germline CDR1 is MDHEN and CDR2 is SYDVKM. V was trimmed by 1 base and J by 1 base, leaving 7 bases between them. The CDR3 sequence is 14 residues long.

This clone was seen just once. The rearrangement uses TRBV9 and TRBJ2-5; TRBD2 matches at 9 bases. V lost 0 bases and J lost 3; bases outside the gene matches: 9. From germline, CDR1 is SGDLS and CDR2 YYNGEE. This CDR3 is built from 17 residues. DNA for the CDR3: TGTGCCAGCAGCGTAGCGGCTGGGCTAGCGGGAAAAGAGACCCAGTACTTC. Protein sequence: CASSVAAGLAGKETQYF.

This sequence joins TRBV7-3 and TRBJ1-1; D is perhaps TRBD1 (5 bases). V was shortened by 3 bases and J by 0 bases, with 11 bases between the two germline ends. This CDR3 region has 15 residues. CDR1 and CDR2 (germline): SGHTA, FQGTGA. As DNA, the CDR3 is TGTGCCAGCAGCTTGCTCGGGGGGATGAACACTGAAGCTTTCTTT. Translating it yields CASSLLGGMNTEAFF. The full variable domain, its missing parts supplied by reference TRBV7-3 and TRBJ1-1, is GAGVSQTPSNKVTEKGKYVELRCDPISGHTALYWYRQSLGQGPEFLIYFQGTGAADDSGLPNDRFFAVRPEGSVSTLKIQRTERGDSAVYLCASSLLGGMNTEAFFGQGTRLTVV.

The DNA of the CDR3 is TGCAGCGTTGAGGGGACTAGCGGTTCCTACAATGAGCAGTTCTTC. Its protein is CSVEGTSGSYNEQFF. The rearrangement uses TRBV29-1 and TRBJ2-1; 11 nucleotides agree with TRBD2. Germline assignment: CDR1 SQVTM and CDR2 ANQGSEA. The CDR3 covers 15 residues. The J segment lost 1 base and the V segment lost 3 bases, leaving 2 bases of the junction unmatched.

V is TRBV6-5 and J is TRBJ1-2, with a weak D call TRBD1 (6 bases). CDR1 MNHEY and CDR2 SVGAGI come from the germline V gene. The CDR3 length is 13 residues. Trimming took off 2 bases at V and 8 bases at J, with 12 bases between the two ends. The CDR3 spells CASSYGGGEGYTF. The CDR3, as DNA: TGTGCCAGCAGTTACGGGGGGGGCGAAGGCTACACCTTC.

This clone is a singleton in its sample. The chain links TRBV15 to TRBJ2-7; 9 bases map to TRBD2. After removal of 1 base from V and 4 bases from J, the junction contained 8 bases not matched to a gene. CDR1 is LNHNV, CDR2 YYDKDF, per germline (reference sequence). The CDR3 runs 16 residues. The CDR3 is CATSRVPGLAEYEQYF. For the CDR3, the DNA is TGTGCCACCAGCAGAGTCCCGGGACTAGCAGAATACGAGCAGTACTTC.

The J gene is TRBJ2-1, the V gene TRBV5-6, with 9 bases identical to TRBD1. V lost 2 bases and J lost 6; bases outside the gene matches: 6. Germline V gives CDR1 SGHDT, CDR2 YYEEEE. CDR3 length: 15 amino acids. DNA of the CDR3: TGTGCCAGCAGCTTAGGGGACAGGGAGGCCAATGAGCAGTTCTTC. This encodes CASSLGDREANEQFF.

The V and J genes are TRBV5-1 and TRBJ1-4, with a possible D match to TRBD1 (5 bases). This CDR3 comprises 15 residues. Germline CDR1 reads SGHRS; CDR2 reads YFSETQ. Trimming left V 4 bases short and J 3 bases short, with 13 bases between. Written as DNA, the CDR3 is TGCGCCAGCAGCGGAAACGGGACTCCTAATGAAAAACTGTTTTTT. Translated, it gives CASSGNGTPNEKLFF.

This clone has more than one count but fewer than ten. CDR3: CASSALPGGEQFF. CDR3 coding DNA: TGTGCCAGCAGCGCCCTCCCCGGGGGTGAGCAGTTCTTC. V gene TRBV9 combines with J gene TRBJ2-1, with D possibly TRBD2 on 6 matching bases. CDR1 is SGDLS and CDR2 is YYNGEE in the germline V gene. V dropped 3 bases and J dropped 9 bases, with 13 bases sitting between them. The CDR3 runs to 13 residues.

V and J are TRBV10-1 and TRBJ2-7, with 7 nucleotides matching TRBD2. The CDR3 is 12 amino acids. CDR1 and CDR2 (germline): WNHNN, SYGVQD (reference sequence). Germline trimming cut 10 bases from V and 5 bases from J; bases unmatched to any gene: 8. The CDR3 coding sequence is TGCGCCACTGGACTAGTCATCCACGAGCAGTACTTC. Protein: CATGLVIHEQYF.

V gene TRBV2 combines with J gene TRBJ2-1; TRBD2 matches at 9 bases. Losses at the gene ends were 4 bases for V and 8 bases for J; bases not matched to a gene: 15. CDR1 is SNHLY and CDR2 is FYNNEI in the germline V gene. The CDR3 has 17 amino acids. Here the CDR3 reads CASSGLESSGSWDEQFF. CDR3 sequence (DNA): TGTGCCAGCAGTGGGCTGGAAAGTAGCGGGAGTTGGGATGAGCAGTTCTTC.

The chain links TRBV29-1 to TRBJ2-5; no clear D gene. V lost 1 base and J 5 bases, leaving 20 bases between the germline ends. The CDR3 consists of 16 residues. The germline V gene has CDR1 SQVTM and CDR2 ANQGSEA. The CDR3 DNA is TGCAGCGTTGAAGTTAGGGCCGCCGACTCCTCCGAGACCCAGTACTTC. As protein: CSVEVRAADSSETQYF.

The rearrangement links TRBV7-9 to TRBJ1-1; D is possibly TRBD1 (5 bases). Germline-derived CDR1 and CDR2 are SEHNR and FQNEAQ (reference sequence). V lost 0 bases to trimming and J lost 3 bases, with 8 bases between them. The CDR3 runs 14 residues. Here the CDR3 DNA reads TGTGCCAGCAGCTTAGCTGGCAGGGACACTGAAGCTTTCTTT. Its protein product is CASSLAGRDTEAFF.

The chain employs TRBV6-5 and TRBJ1-1; D not resolved. Germline V gene data show CDR1 as MNHEY and CDR2 as SVGAGI. The germline V and J ends were trimmed by 2 bases and 1 base, with 8 bases remaining between them. This CDR3 is built from 14 residues. The chain's CDR3 is CASSYALENTEAFF. The CDR3 DNA follows: TGTGCCAGCAGTTACGCCTTAGAGAACACTGAAGCTTTCTTT.

This clone was picked up a small number of times. The chain recombines TRBV30 with TRBJ1-2, with D maybe TRBD1 (5 bases). The germline CDR1 and CDR2 sequences are GTSNPN and SVGIG (reference sequence). This CDR3 has 13 amino acids. The ends were cut back, 2 bases at V and 4 bases at J, with 11 bases in the middle. The CDR3 bases are TGTGCCTGGAGTCCCCCAGGGCGCTATGGCTACACCTTC. Its translation is CAWSPPGRYGYTF.

The rearrangement joins TRBV9 to TRBJ1-2; no definite D call. V lost 4 bases to trimming and J lost 3 bases, with 19 bases between them. The germline CDR1 and CDR2 sequences are SGDLS and YYNGEE. The CDR3 totals 16 residues. The CDR3 reads CASSPRTWAEDYGYTF. The CDR3, as DNA: TGTGCCAGCAGCCCAAGAACGTGGGCCGAGGACTATGGCTACACCTTC. The variable domain in full, with the rest retrieved from reference TRBV9 and TRBJ1-2, is DSGVTQTPKHLITATGQRVTLRCSPRSGDLSVYWYQQSLDQGLQFLIQYYNGEERAKGNILERFSAQQFPDLHSELNLSSLELGDSALYFCASSPRTWAEDYGYTFGSGTRLTVV.

This clone appeared once. The junction departs from the called germline gene at one end, perhaps through a read error. The chain combines TRBV6-6 with TRBJ2-1, with D tentatively TRBD2 (6 bases). Germline CDR1 and CDR2: MNHNY and SVGAGI (reference sequence). The CDR3 runs to 14 residues. The DNA for the CDR3 is TGTGCCAGCAGTTACTCAGGCGGGCGGGACGGGATCGTCTTC. Amino acid sequence: CASSYSGGRDGIVF.

The chain recombines TRBV5-5 with TRBJ1-4; 9 bases map to TRBD1. The CDR3 sequence is 14 residues long. Trimming removed 4 bases from V and 5 bases from J; junction bases left unmatched: 3. Germline values: CDR1 SGHKS, CDR2 YYEKEE (reference sequence). As DNA, the CDR3 is TGTGCCAGCAGCCCACAGGGGGCAAATGAAAAACTGTTTTTT. Residues: CASSPQGANEKLFF.

This rearrangement joins TRBV29-1 to TRBJ1-1; TRBD1 agrees at 7 bases. The V and J ends lost 7 bases and 10 bases, in that order; junction bases with no gene match: 12. The CDR3 contains 12 residues. Germline values: CDR1 SQVTM, CDR2 ANQGSEA. The CDR3 nucleotides are TGCAGCGGAAAGGGACAGAATCTTTTAGCTTTCTTT. Its protein is CSGKGQNLLAFF.

The rearrangement links TRBV2 to TRBJ2-7, with a weak D call TRBD1 (6 bases). CDR3 length: 14 residues. V lost 7 bases to trimming and J lost 6 bases, with 19 bases between them. Germline values: CDR1 SNHLY, CDR2 FYNNEI. Written as DNA, the CDR3 is TGTGCCAGCACATTCGACAGGTCCCTCGCCGAGCAGTACTTC. Translation: CASTFDRSLAEQYF.

The chain's CDR3 is CASISREGLVNEQFF. Here the CDR3 DNA reads TGTGCCAGCATTTCGCGGGAGGGCCTCGTGAATGAGCAGTTCTTC. J is TRBJ2-1 and V is TRBV6-6; the match to TRBD2 covers 9 bases. Germline loops: CDR1 MNHNY, CDR2 SVGAGI (reference sequence). CDR3 length: 15 amino acids. With V trimmed by 7 bases and J by 7 bases, 11 bases remained unmatched.

The V call is TRBV19, the J call TRBJ2-1; the D is unclear. The CDR3 runs 15 residues. V dropped 3 bases and J dropped 2 bases, with 11 bases sitting between them. Germline CDR1 and CDR2: LNHDA and SQIVND (reference sequence). In DNA, the CDR3 is TGTGCCAGTAGTATTCCTTCTCGCGCCTACAATGAGCAGTTCTTC. This translates into CASSIPSRAYNEQFF.

The chain is built from TRBV11-2 and TRBJ1-1; D gene unclear. The CDR3 runs 11 residues. CDR1 SGHAT and CDR2 FQNNGV come from the germline V gene. V was shortened by 5 bases and J by 7 bases, with 8 bases between the two germline ends. The CDR3 loop reads CASSPASEAFF. The CDR3 DNA is TGTGCCAGCAGCCCAGCGAGTGAAGCTTTCTTT.

V gene TRBV30 combines with J gene TRBJ2-4; D might be TRBD2 (5 bases). This CDR3 is 11 amino acids long. Germline V gene lookup returns CDR1 GTSNPN and CDR2 SVGIG (reference sequence). V was clipped by 1 base and J by 7 bases, with 5 bases between them. Here the CDR3 DNA reads TGTGCCTGGAGTGCGGGGAACATTCAGTACTTC. Amino acid sequence: CAWSAGNIQYF.

The genes are TRBV7-9 and TRBJ2-2; weak D call: TRBD1 (5 bases). CDR1 is SEHNR and CDR2 is FQNEAQ in the germline V gene (reference sequence). The CDR3 covers 15 residues. V was cut by 3 bases and J by 5 bases, with 13 bases left in between. CDR3 amino acids: CASSFLQGPTGELFF. For the CDR3, the DNA is TGTGCCAGCAGCTTTCTCCAGGGCCCAACCGGGGAGCTGTTTTTT.